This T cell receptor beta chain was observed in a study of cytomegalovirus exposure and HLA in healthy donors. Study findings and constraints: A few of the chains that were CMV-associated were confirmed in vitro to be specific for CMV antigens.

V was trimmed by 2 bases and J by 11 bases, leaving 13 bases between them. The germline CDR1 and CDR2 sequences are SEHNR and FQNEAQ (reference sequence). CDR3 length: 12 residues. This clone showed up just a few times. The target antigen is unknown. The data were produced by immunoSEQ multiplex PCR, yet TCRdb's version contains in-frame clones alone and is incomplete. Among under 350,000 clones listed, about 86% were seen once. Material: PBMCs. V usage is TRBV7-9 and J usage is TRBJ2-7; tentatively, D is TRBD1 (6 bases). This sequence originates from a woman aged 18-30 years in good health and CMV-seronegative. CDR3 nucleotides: TGTGCCAGCAGCTTAACCGGGACACCGAAGTACTTC. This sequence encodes CASSLTGTPKYF.